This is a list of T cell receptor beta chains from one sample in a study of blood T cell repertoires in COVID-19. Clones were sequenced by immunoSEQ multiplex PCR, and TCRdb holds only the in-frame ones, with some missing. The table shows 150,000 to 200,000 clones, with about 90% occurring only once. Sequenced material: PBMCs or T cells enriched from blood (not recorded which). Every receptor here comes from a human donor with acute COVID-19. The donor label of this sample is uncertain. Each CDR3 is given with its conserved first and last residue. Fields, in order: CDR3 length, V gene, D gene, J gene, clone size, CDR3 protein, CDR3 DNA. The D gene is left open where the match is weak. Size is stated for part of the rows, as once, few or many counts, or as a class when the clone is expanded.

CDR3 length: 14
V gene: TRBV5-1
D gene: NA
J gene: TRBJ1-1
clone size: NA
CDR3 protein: CASSLSVRGTEAFF
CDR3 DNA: TGCGCCAGCAGCTTGTCGGTAAGGGGCACTGAAGCTTTCTTT

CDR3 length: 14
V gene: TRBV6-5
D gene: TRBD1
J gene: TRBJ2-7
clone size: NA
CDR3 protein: CATRAQGALYEQYF
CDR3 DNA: TGTGCCACCAGAGCCCAGGGGGCTCTCTACGAGCAGTACTTC

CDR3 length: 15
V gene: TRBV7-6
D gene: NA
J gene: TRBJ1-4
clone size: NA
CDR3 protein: CASSLGGTRNEKLFF
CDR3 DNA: TGTGCCAGCAGCCTAGGCGGGACTCGGAATGAAAAACTGTTTTTT

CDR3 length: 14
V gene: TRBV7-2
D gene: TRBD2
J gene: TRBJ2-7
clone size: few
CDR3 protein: CASSALAPGSEQYF
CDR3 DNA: TGTGCCAGCAGCGCACTAGCGCCGGGGAGTGAGCAGTACTTC

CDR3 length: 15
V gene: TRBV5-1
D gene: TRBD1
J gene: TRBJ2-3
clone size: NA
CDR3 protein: CASSLGQGGTDTQYF
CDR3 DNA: TGCGCCAGCAGCTTGGGACAGGGGGGGACAGATACGCAGTATTTT

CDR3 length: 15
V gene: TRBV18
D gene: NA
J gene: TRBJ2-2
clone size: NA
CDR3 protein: CASSPLDSGTGELFF
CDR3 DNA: TGTGCCAGCTCACCACTAGACAGTGGGACCGGGGAGCTGTTTTTT

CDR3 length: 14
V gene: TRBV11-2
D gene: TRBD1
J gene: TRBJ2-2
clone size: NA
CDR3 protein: CASRGTGGNGELFF
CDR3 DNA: TGTGCCAGCAGGGGGACAGGGGGGAACGGGGAGCTGTTTTTT

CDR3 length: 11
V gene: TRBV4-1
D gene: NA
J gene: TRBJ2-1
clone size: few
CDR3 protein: CASSQGTRQFF
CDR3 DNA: TGCGCCAGCAGCCAAGGAACTAGGCAGTTCTTC

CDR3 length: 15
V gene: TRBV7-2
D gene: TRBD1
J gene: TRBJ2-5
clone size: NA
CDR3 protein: CASSPDRGRQETQYF
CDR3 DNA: TGTGCCAGCAGCCCTGACAGGGGCCGTCAAGAGACCCAGTACTTC

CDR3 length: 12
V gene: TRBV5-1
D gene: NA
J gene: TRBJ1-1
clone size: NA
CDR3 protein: CASSFSDTEAFF
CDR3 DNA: TGCGCCAGCAGCTTTTCAGACACTGAAGCTTTCTTT

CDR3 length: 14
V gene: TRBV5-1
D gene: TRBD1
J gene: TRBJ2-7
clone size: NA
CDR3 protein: CASSGTGSSYEQYF
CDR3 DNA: TGCGCCAGCAGCGGGACAGGCAGCTCCTACGAGCAGTACTTC